This T cell receptor beta chain was identified in a study of blood T cell repertoires in COVID-19. In the authors' methods: Estimation of nucleated cell counts was performed using reference gene primer amplification. Sequenced by immunoSEQ multiplex PCR; TCRdb stores in-frame clones only, minus some. V and J calls and clone size follow that table, whereas D and trimming were derived from the DNA. The sample consists of 200,000 to 250,000 clones, more than 70% of them appearing once. Germline loops: CDR1 MNHEY, CDR2 SVGEGT. Trimming left V 2 bases short and J 6 bases short, with 10 bases between. This CDR3 spans 13 amino acids. This clone was counted a single time.

This TCR was recovered from a woman aged 55-69 years with acute or convalescent COVID-19. The V call is TRBV6-2 or TRBV6-3, the J call TRBJ1-2; a weak D match, TRBD1 (5 bases). Material: peripheral blood. Written as DNA, the CDR3 is TGTGCCAGCAGTTACCCAGGGCTTAATGGCTACACCTTC. It specifies CASSYPGLNGYTF.